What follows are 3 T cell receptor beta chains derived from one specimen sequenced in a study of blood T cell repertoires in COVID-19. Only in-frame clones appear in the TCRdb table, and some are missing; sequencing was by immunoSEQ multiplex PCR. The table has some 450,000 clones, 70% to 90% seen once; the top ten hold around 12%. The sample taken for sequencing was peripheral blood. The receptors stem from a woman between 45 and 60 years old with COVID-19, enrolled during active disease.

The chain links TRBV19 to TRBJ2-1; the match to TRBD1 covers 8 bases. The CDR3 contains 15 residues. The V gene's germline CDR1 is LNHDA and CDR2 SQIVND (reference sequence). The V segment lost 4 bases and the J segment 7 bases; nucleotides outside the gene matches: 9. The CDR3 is CASSTPQGAPNEQFF. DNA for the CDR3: TGTGCCAGTAGTACACCCCAGGGGGCTCCGAATGAGCAGTTCTTC.

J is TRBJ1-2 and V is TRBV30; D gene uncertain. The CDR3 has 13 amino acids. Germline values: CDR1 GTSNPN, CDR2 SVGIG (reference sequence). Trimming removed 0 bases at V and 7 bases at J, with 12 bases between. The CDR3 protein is CAWSVQERSGYTF. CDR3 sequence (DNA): TGTGCCTGGAGTGTGCAGGAACGTAGTGGCTACACCTTC.

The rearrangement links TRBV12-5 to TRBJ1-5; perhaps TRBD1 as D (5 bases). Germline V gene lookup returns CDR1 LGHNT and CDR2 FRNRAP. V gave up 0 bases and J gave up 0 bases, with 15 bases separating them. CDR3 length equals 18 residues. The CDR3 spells CASGLVLQGIGSNQPQHF. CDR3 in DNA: TGTGCTAGTGGTTTGGTACTTCAGGGAATAGGTAGCAATCAGCCCCAGCATTTT.